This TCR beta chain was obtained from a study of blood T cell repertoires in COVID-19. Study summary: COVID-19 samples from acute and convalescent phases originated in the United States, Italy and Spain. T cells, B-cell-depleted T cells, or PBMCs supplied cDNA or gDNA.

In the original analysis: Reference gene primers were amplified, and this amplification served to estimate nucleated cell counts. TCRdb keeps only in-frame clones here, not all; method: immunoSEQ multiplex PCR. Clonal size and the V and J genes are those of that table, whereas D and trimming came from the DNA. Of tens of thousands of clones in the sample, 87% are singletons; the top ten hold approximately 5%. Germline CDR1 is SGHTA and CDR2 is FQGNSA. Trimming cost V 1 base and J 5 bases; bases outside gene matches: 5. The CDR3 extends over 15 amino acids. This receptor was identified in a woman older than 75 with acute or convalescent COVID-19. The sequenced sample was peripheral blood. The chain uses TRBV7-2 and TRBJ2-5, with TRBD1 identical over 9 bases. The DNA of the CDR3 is TGTGCCAGCAGCTTAGACAGGGGGCTTAGGGAGACCCAGTACTTC. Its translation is CASSLDRGLRETQYF.